Each of the 7 T cell receptor beta chains below was sequenced from the same sample in a study of cytomegalovirus exposure and HLA in healthy donors. The PCR was carried out with 60 Vbeta primers and 13 Jbeta primers. The method was immunoSEQ multiplex PCR; TCRdb's version includes in-frame clones alone and lacks a portion of them. Recorded for this sample: fewer than 85,000 clones. The sequencing sample was made of PBMCs. The receptors here all came from a man aged 25 to 40 in good health and CMV-seronegative.

This sequence joins TRBV5-1 and TRBJ1-5, with D unclear. Trimming pared 0 bases from V and 0 bases from J, leaving 13 bases between. CDR3 length: 17 residues. Germline V gene data show CDR1 as SGHRS and CDR2 as YFSETQ. CDR3 nucleotides: TGCGCCAGCAGCTTGGATTCAGTTTCCGATAGCAATCAGCCCCAGCATTTT. Amino acids: CASSLDSVSDSNQPQHF.

This chain joins TRBV27 and TRBJ2-7; the D gene is possibly TRBD2 (6 bases). Germline CDR1 MNHEY, CDR2 SMNVEV (reference sequence). V lost 0 bases and J 6 bases, leaving 9 bases between the germline ends. The CDR3 has 13 residues. CDR3 sequence: CASSLSGGTEQYF. As DNA, the CDR3 is TGTGCCAGCAGTTTATCGGGGGGAACCGAGCAGTACTTC.

The chain combines TRBV11-3 with TRBJ1-1, with D tentatively TRBD1 (6 bases). The V gene lost 5 bases and the J gene lost 3 bases, with 10 bases spanning the gap. There are 13 residues in the CDR3. Germline V gives CDR1 SGHNT, CDR2 YENEEA. CDR3 bases: TGTGCCAGCAGCGATGAGGGGGACACTGAAGCTTTCTTT. It codes for CASSDEGDTEAFF.

The V gene is TRBV5-6, the J gene TRBJ1-1; 12 bases line up with TRBD1. After removal of 5 bases from V and 10 bases from J, the junction contained 6 bases not matched to a gene. CDR3 length equals 13 residues. CDR1 and CDR2 from the germline V gene are SGHDT and YYEEEE. The CDR3 loop reads CASRAGQGAPAFF. The CDR3 DNA follows: TGTGCCAGCAGAGCGGGACAGGGGGCCCCAGCTTTCTTT.

The V call is TRBV2, the J call TRBJ2-5; D is possibly TRBD1 (6 bases). Germline CDR1 and CDR2: SNHLY and FYNNEI. The CDR3 sequence is 14 residues long. Trimming took 4 bases from V and 1 from J, leaving 10 bases between them. CDR3 loop: CASSGGRGQETQYF. As DNA, the CDR3 is TGTGCCAGCAGTGGGGGCAGGGGCCAAGAGACCCAGTACTTC.

The chain links TRBV9 to TRBJ2-2; D possibly corresponds to TRBD1 (5 bases). V was clipped by 4 bases and J by 0 bases, with 10 bases between them. In germline, CDR1 is SGDLS, CDR2 YYNGEE. The CDR3 consists of 15 residues. This CDR3 reads CASSPRTPNTGELFF. CDR3 DNA: TGTGCCAGCAGCCCCCGGACACCGAACACCGGGGAGCTGTTTTTT. Based on the CDR3 plus reference TRBV9 and TRBJ2-2, the full variable domain is DSGVTQTPKHLITATGQRVTLRCSPRSGDLSVYWYQQSLDQGLQFLIQYYNGEERAKGNILERFSAQQFPDLHSELNLSSLELGDSALYFCASSPRTPNTGELFFGEGSRLTVL.

The chain couples TRBV5-6 to TRBJ2-5; no reliable D call. CDR3 length: 15 residues. V was pared by 0 bases and J by 2 bases, with 11 bases between. Germline-derived CDR1 and CDR2 are SGHDT and YYEEEE. CDR3 sequence (DNA): TGTGCCAGCAGCTTGGAAGAGCGCTTACAAGAGACCCAGTACTTC. Its protein is CASSLEERLQETQYF.